Listed here are 28 T cell receptor beta chains from one sample, sequenced in a study of blood T cell repertoires in COVID-19. Measured with immunoSEQ multiplex PCR; TCRdb has only the in-frame clones, and not every one. The profile shows approximately 100,000 clones, about 88% of them singletons. Sequenced sample: peripheral blood. These receptor sequences come from a woman aged 55-69 years with acute or convalescent COVID-19.

V and J are TRBV2 and TRBJ1-2, with 10 bases that match TRBD1. The CDR3 length is 15 residues. Germline CDR1 is SNHLY and CDR2 is FYNNEI. J gave up 8 bases and V 1 base, and 7 bases lay outside the gene matches. The CDR3 spells CASSEERQGAGGYTF. In DNA form, the CDR3 reads TGTGCCAGCAGTGAAGAGAGACAGGGGGCGGGAGGCTACACCTTC.

This clone was seen a single time. This sequence joins TRBV15 and TRBJ2-3, with D possibly TRBD2 on 5 matching bases. The germline CDR1 and CDR2 sequences are LNHNV and YYDKDF (reference sequence). V gave up 1 base and J gave up 6 bases, with 23 bases separating them. The CDR3 extends over 18 amino acids. The CDR3 loop reads CATSRVGLLQYSSDTQYF. In DNA, the CDR3 is TGTGCCACCAGCAGAGTAGGACTGTTACAATATTCATCGGATACGCAGTATTTT.

This chain joins TRBV27 and TRBJ2-1, with 9 bases aligning to TRBD2. The CDR3 covers 13 residues. Trimming removed 3 bases from V and 7 bases from J; junction bases left unmatched: 1. CDR1 is MNHEY and CDR2 is SMNVEV in the germline V gene (reference sequence). CDR3 region: CASSFLAGNEQFF. Written as DNA, the CDR3 is TGTGCCAGCAGTTTCCTAGCGGGGAATGAGCAGTTCTTC.

This sequence joins TRBV21-1 and TRBJ1-2; the DNA was not used to check the table's D call, TRBD1. TRBV21-1 is a pseudogene. The CDR3 runs to 14 residues. The DNA of the CDR3 is TGTGCCAGCAGCAACAGACAGGCTAACTATGGCTACACCTTC. Translated: CASSNRQANYGYTF.

The chain joins TRBV3-1 (or the pseudogene TRBV3-2) to TRBJ1-6, with TRBD1 matching 10 bases. From germline, CDR1 is LGHDT and CDR2 YNNKEL (reference sequence). V lost 1 base and J lost 10; bases outside the gene matches: 7. The CDR3 spans 16 residues. The CDR3 spells CASSQATGQGGSPLHF. The CDR3 region has the DNA TGTGCCAGCAGCCAAGCCACCGGACAGGGGGGGTCACCCCTCCACTTT.

This chain uses TRBV4-3 with TRBJ1-6, with a weak D call TRBD1 (6 bases). This CDR3 contains 16 residues. Trimming took off 0 bases at V and 7 bases at J, with 13 bases between the two ends. Germline V gene data show CDR1 as LGHNA and CDR2 as YSLEER. The DNA of the CDR3 is TGCGCCAGCAGCCAAGATGGGGGCGGACTGAATTCACCCCTCCACTTT. It codes for CASSQDGGGLNSPLHF.

The chain couples TRBV4-2 to TRBJ2-7; tentatively, D is TRBD1 (7 bases). The CDR3 covers 15 residues. In germline, CDR1 is LGHNA, CDR2 YNFKEQ. V was clipped by 1 base and J by 6 bases, with 16 bases between them. CDR3 nucleotides: TGTGCCAGCAGCCAAGGACAGGGAGGTAGGGCCGAGCAGTACTTC. Translated: CASSQGQGGRAEQYF.

The CDR3 DNA sequence: TGTGCCAGCAGTTCAGGGACTCTTGGAGGGTATGGCTACACCTTC. This sequence encodes CASSSGTLGGYGYTF. This chain connects TRBV28 to TRBJ1-2; D possibly corresponds to TRBD1 (5 bases). V was shortened by 4 bases and J by 5 bases, with 17 bases between the two germline ends. Germline CDR1 is MDHEN and CDR2 is SYDVKM. The CDR3 is 15 residues long.

A single count supports this clone. V is TRBV6-1 and J is TRBJ1-5; D gene ambiguous. This CDR3 is 11 amino acids long. V was cut by 1 base and J by 9 bases, with 4 bases left in between. From germline, CDR1 is MNHNS and CDR2 SASEGT. The DNA of the CDR3 is TGTGCCAGCAGTGAAGTCGGGCCCCAGCATTTT. Amino acid sequence: CASSEVGPQHF.

The chain carries TRBV14 and TRBJ2-2; tentatively, D is TRBD2 (7 bases). CDR3 length: 15 amino acids. V gave up 3 bases and J gave up 6 bases, with 14 bases separating them. Germline V CDR1 and CDR2: SGHDN, FVKESK. The chain's CDR3 is CASSQGQGRAGELFF. CDR3 in DNA: TGTGCCAGCAGCCAGGGCCAGGGGAGGGCCGGGGAGCTGTTTTTT.

This clone was seen a single time. The chain is built from TRBV5-5 and TRBJ1-4, with a weak D call TRBD1 (5 bases). The CDR3 is 15 residues long. The ends were cut back, 5 bases at V and 4 bases at J, with 15 bases in the middle. Germline V lookup: CDR1 SGHKS, CDR2 YYEKEE (reference sequence). CDR3 in DNA: TGTGCCAGCAGTCCCCTGGGGGAGGGTAATGAAAAACTGTTTTTT. It is translated as CASSPLGEGNEKLFF.

V gene TRBV6-1 combines with J gene TRBJ1-1; perhaps TRBD1 as D (6 bases). V shed 1 base and J shed 1 base, with 7 bases lying between them. CDR1 and CDR2 (germline): MNHNS, SASEGT. CDR3 length: 14 amino acids. The chain's CDR3 is CASSEGRGNTEAFF. Here the CDR3 DNA reads TGTGCCAGCAGTGAAGGCAGGGGGAACACTGAAGCTTTCTTT.

This chain joins TRBV15 and TRBJ2-7; TRBD1 aligns across 7 bases. V lost 5 bases, J lost 3 bases, and 4 bases stayed unmatched. This CDR3 contains 13 residues. Germline values: CDR1 LNHNV, CDR2 YYDKDF (reference sequence). The CDR3 coding sequence is TGTGCCACCAGCCGAAACAGGGGCTACGAGCAGTACTTC. It translates to CATSRNRGYEQYF.

CDR3 in amino acids: CASSLDGTGGETEAFF. CDR3 DNA sequence: TGCGCCAGCAGCTTGGATGGGACAGGGGGAGAGACTGAAGCTTTCTTT. This rearrangement joins TRBV5-1 to TRBJ1-1; 11 bases map to TRBD1. Germline-derived CDR1 and CDR2 are SGHRS and YFSETQ. There are 16 residues in the CDR3. V lost 0 bases to trimming and J lost 5 bases; unmatched junction nucleotides: 6.

The gene calls are TRBV2 and TRBJ2-1; TRBD2 matches at 14 bases. V was pared by 4 bases and J by 7 bases, with 15 bases of the junction left unmatched. Germline CDR1 reads SNHLY; CDR2 reads FYNNEI. The CDR3 length is 19 residues. Written as DNA, the CDR3 is TGTGCCAGCAGTGCGGGGACTAGCGGGGGACGAAAATACAAAAATGAGCAGTTCTTC. Translating gives CASSAGTSGGRKYKNEQFF.

The chain links TRBV2 to TRBJ1-1; 8 positions agree with TRBD1. This CDR3 region has 15 residues. The germline CDR1 and CDR2 sequences are SNHLY and FYNNEI. The V gene end was trimmed by 6 bases and the J gene end by 4 bases; junction bases not matched to a gene: 10. CDR3 nucleotides: TGTGCCAGCAGGGTCGGACAGGGAAAGGCCACTGAAGCTTTCTTT. It is translated as CASRVGQGKATEAFF.

This clone appeared a single time. This rearrangement joins TRBV3-1 (or the pseudogene TRBV3-2) to TRBJ2-7; 9 nucleotides match TRBD2. The CDR3 covers 16 residues. Germline-derived CDR1 and CDR2 are LGHDT and YNNKEL (reference sequence). Losses at the gene ends were 1 base for V and 2 bases for J; bases not matched to a gene: 6. CDR3 residues: CASSQAWRGGTYEQYF. For the CDR3, the DNA is TGTGCCAGCAGCCAAGCATGGCGGGGGGGCACCTACGAGCAGTACTTC.

This clone was seen just once. The chain links TRBV7-2 to TRBJ2-1; TRBD2 aligns across 8 bases. Germline loops: CDR1 SGHTA, CDR2 FQGNSA. The junction had 5 bases not matched to a gene; V was cut back by 5 bases and J by 2 bases. CDR3 size: 15 residues. Written as DNA, the CDR3 is TGTGCCAGCAGCCCCCCCGGGGGGGCCTACAATGAGCAGTTCTTC. It is translated as CASSPPGGAYNEQFF.

This chain joins TRBV5-1 and TRBJ1-2; 10 bases match TRBD1. Germline assignment: CDR1 SGHRS and CDR2 YFSETQ. This CDR3 spans 14 amino acids. The J segment lost 0 bases and the V segment lost 8 bases, leaving 4 bases of the junction unmatched. The CDR3: CASTGQGANYGYTF. The CDR3 nucleotides are TGCGCCAGTACCGGACAGGGGGCTAACTATGGCTACACCTTC.

CDR3 sequence: CASRGDWGNSPLHF. As DNA, the CDR3 is TGTGCCAGCAGAGGGGATTGGGGTAATTCACCCCTCCACTTT. This sequence joins TRBV28 and TRBJ1-6, with TRBD1 as a possible D gene (5 bases). Germline V CDR1 and CDR2: MDHEN, SYDVKM. V was shortened by 6 bases and J by 6 bases, with 12 bases between the two germline ends. The CDR3 loop spans 14 amino acids.

The chain uses TRBV3-1 (or the pseudogene TRBV3-2) and TRBJ2-1, with D unresolved. The germline gives CDR1 LGHDT, CDR2 YNNKEL (reference sequence). Trimming took 7 bases from V and 0 from J, leaving 13 bases between them. This CDR3 is 15 amino acids long. CDR3 sequence: CASNPGTNSYNEQFF. CDR3 in DNA: TGTGCCAGCAATCCAGGAACGAACTCCTACAATGAGCAGTTCTTC.

The CDR3 region has the DNA TGTGCCAGCAGCTTAATGCCGGGACTTACTGAAGCTTTCTTT. Its translation is CASSLMPGLTEAFF. V is TRBV7-3 and J is TRBJ1-1; D perhaps matches TRBD1 (5 bases). This CDR3 is built from 14 residues. Looked up from germline, CDR1 is SGHTA and CDR2 is FQGTGA. The V end was cut by 1 base, the J end by 5 bases, with 11 bases between.

This clone has a single count. As DNA, the CDR3 is TGCGCCAGCAGCTTAACGACAGGGGGCGCAGATACGCAGTATTTT. It translates to CASSLTTGGADTQYF. V usage is TRBV5-1 and J usage is TRBJ2-3, with 10 positions matching TRBD1. From germline, CDR1 is SGHRS and CDR2 YFSETQ. After removal of 2 bases from V and 4 bases from J, the junction contained 4 bases not matched to a gene. This CDR3 region has 15 residues.

The chain carries TRBV3-1 (or the pseudogene TRBV3-2) and TRBJ1-6; maybe TRBD1 (6 bases). Germline V gene data show CDR1 as LGHDT and CDR2 as YNNKEL (reference sequence). This CDR3 is built from 16 residues. The V end lost 1 base, the J end lost 10 bases, and 17 bases lay between the germline ends. CDR3 bases: TGTGCCAGCAGCCAAGGGTCGGGCCAGGGGCGCTCACCCCTCCACTTT. Residues: CASSQGSGQGRSPLHF.

This sequence joins TRBV10-3 and TRBJ2-1; 11 bases match TRBD2. CDR1 is ENHRY, CDR2 SYGVKD, per germline. The CDR3 sequence is 14 residues long. J gave up 5 bases and V 9 bases, and 6 bases lay outside the gene matches. CDR3: CAISGTSGDNEQFF. The CDR3 region has the DNA TGTGCCATTTCCGGGACTAGCGGTGACAATGAGCAGTTCTTC.

V usage is TRBV19 and J usage is TRBJ2-5; 8 nucleotides match TRBD1. The V gene's germline CDR1 is LNHDA and CDR2 SQIVND (reference sequence). The CDR3 consists of 16 residues. Trimming removed 5 bases from V and 2 bases from J; junction bases left unmatched: 10. CDR3 amino acids: CASSGIGDRRQETQYF. The CDR3, as DNA: TGTGCCAGTAGTGGGATCGGGGACAGGAGGCAAGAGACCCAGTACTTC.

The chain combines TRBV9 with TRBJ1-6; 8 bases line up with TRBD1. The CDR3 length is 15 residues. Germline trimming cut 0 bases from V and 7 bases from J; bases unmatched to any gene: 3. Germline V gene sequence: CDR1 SGDLS, CDR2 YYNGEE. The CDR3 protein is CASSVEGQGNSPLHF. The CDR3 region has the DNA TGTGCCAGCAGCGTAGAAGGACAGGGCAATTCACCCCTCCACTTT.

The chain carries TRBV5-1 and TRBJ1-6; D possibly corresponds to TRBD1 (6 bases). Deletions cut 7 bases from V and 5 bases from J, with 19 bases between. CDR3 length equals 16 residues. From germline, CDR1 is SGHRS and CDR2 YFSETQ. The CDR3: CASPPAGGADNSPLHF. The CDR3 nucleotides are TGCGCCAGCCCACCAGCGGGGGGCGCCGATAATTCACCCCTCCACTTT.